These 10 T cell receptor beta chains share one sample of origin, sequenced in a study of cytomegalovirus exposure and HLA in healthy donors (dated by TCRdb to 2015 to 2018). The protocol used for the library was the immunoSEQ multiplex PCR assay. A mixture of 60 forward primers for TCR Vbeta segments and 13 reverse primers for TCR Jbeta segments was used in the multiplex PCR. TCRdb obtained this table from immuneACCESS and retained in-frame rearrangements with V and J assigned. These tables miss some clones; where compared with another copy, unresolved V genes account for less than half of the shortfall, and the remainder is unexplained. The sample table shows approximately 100,000 clones, and more than 75% are seen once. The ten largest clones take up 10% to 13% of the sample. Source material: PBMCs. The receptors were gathered from a woman younger than 35 in good health and CMV-seropositive.

The chain has TRBV19 and TRBJ2-3; 7 nucleotides line up with TRBD2. This CDR3 contains 14 residues. The germline V gene has CDR1 LNHDA and CDR2 SQIVND (reference sequence). J was trimmed by 4 bases and V by 0 bases; bases with no gene match: 1. The CDR3 region has the DNA TGTGCCAGTAGTATAGAAGGGAGGGCAGATACGCAGTATTTT. Translation gives CASSIEGRADTQYF.

This clone was detected only a few times. V gene TRBV2 combines with J gene TRBJ2-7, with 7 bases fitting TRBD2. With 6 bases clipped from V and 2 bases from J, the junction kept 10 bases outside the gene matches. CDR1 and CDR2 (germline): SNHLY, FYNNEI. The CDR3 spans 15 residues. This chain's CDR3 is CASRWGRGQTYEQYF. CDR3 sequence (DNA): TGTGCCAGCAGGTGGGGGAGGGGCCAGACCTACGAGCAGTACTTC. Variable domain in full (rest from reference TRBV2 and TRBJ2-7): EPEVTQTPSHQVTQMGQEVILRCVPISNHLYFYWYRQILGQKVEFLVSFYNNEISEKSEIFDDQFSVERPDGSNFTLKIRSTKLEDSAMYFCASRWGRGQTYEQYFGPGTRLTVT.

The chain carries TRBV5-1 and TRBJ1-1; maybe TRBD1 (6 bases). V was pared by 0 bases and J by 4 bases, with 13 bases between. The CDR3 length is 15 residues. Per germline, CDR1 SGHRS and CDR2 YFSETQ. CDR3 region: CASSLAGGGVTEAFF. The CDR3 coding sequence is TGCGCCAGCAGCTTGGCCGGAGGGGGGGTCACTGAAGCTTTCTTT.

The V gene is TRBV6-1, the J gene TRBJ1-2; D remains unclear. Trimming took 9 bases from V and 4 from J, leaving 18 bases between them. The germline V gene encodes CDR1 MNHNS and CDR2 SASEGT. The CDR3 is 14 residues long. CDR3 loop: CASSLGDFSYGYTF. The CDR3 DNA follows: TGTGCCAGTTCCCTCGGGGATTTTAGCTATGGCTACACCTTC.

CDR3 in amino acids: CASSSQVGGDTEAFF. The CDR3 DNA sequence: TGTGCCAGCAGCTCTCAGGTGGGGGGGGACACTGAAGCTTTCTTT. This chain joins TRBV7-3 and TRBJ1-1; tentatively, D is TRBD1 (5 bases). V lost 4 bases to trimming and J lost 3 bases, with 15 bases between them. The CDR3 covers 15 residues. Per germline, CDR1 SGHTA and CDR2 FQGTGA.

V and J are TRBV2 and TRBJ1-6; 7 bases map to TRBD1. The CDR3 runs to 16 residues. The V gene's germline CDR1 is SNHLY and CDR2 FYNNEI. V shed 6 bases and J 0 bases; nucleotides not matched to a gene: 5. CDR3 in amino acids: CASRDRQSSYNSPLHF. CDR3 DNA: TGTGCCAGCAGGGACAGGCAGAGCTCCTATAATTCACCCCTCCACTTT.

This chain joins TRBV9 and TRBJ2-1, with 8 bases identical to TRBD2. CDR3 length equals 15 residues. V shed 0 bases, J shed 4 bases, and the junction held 3 bases outside the gene matches. CDR1 and CDR2 (germline): SGDLS, YYNGEE. The chain's CDR3 is CASSVGEREYNEQFF. The CDR3 bases are TGTGCCAGCAGCGTAGGCGAGCGGGAGTACAATGAGCAGTTCTTC.

The chain uses TRBV5-1 and TRBJ2-7; 7 nucleotides agree with TRBD1. After removal of 4 bases from V and 0 bases from J, the junction contained 7 bases not matched to a gene. This CDR3 comprises 15 residues. Germline lookup yields CDR1 SGHRS and CDR2 YFSETQ. In DNA form, the CDR3 reads TGCGCCAGCAGCCTCTCCAAGGGGGCCTCCTACGAGCAGTACTTC. Protein product: CASSLSKGASYEQYF.

The chain uses TRBV5-6 and TRBJ2-5; D gene uncertain. The V end was cut by 0 bases, the J end by 1 base, with 7 bases between. The CDR3 is made up of 14 amino acids. Germline V lookup: CDR1 SGHDT, CDR2 YYEEEE. CDR3 nucleotides: TGTGCCAGCAGCTTGGGTTATCGCCAAGAGACCCAGTACTTC. Translation: CASSLGYRQETQYF.

The CDR3 DNA reads as TGTGCCAGCAGCGCCGACAGTTCCTACGAGCAGTACTTC. Translating it yields CASSADSSYEQYF. J is TRBJ2-7 and V is TRBV9; possibly TRBD1 for D (5 bases). This CDR3 contains 13 residues. The V end lost 3 bases, the J end lost 1 base, and 8 bases lay between the germline ends. Per the germline V gene, CDR1 is SGDLS and CDR2 is YYNGEE.